The source of this T cell receptor (beta chain) is a study of control samples from healthy donors and cancer patients. Generated by immunoSEQ multiplex PCR, the TCRdb table keeps only in-frame clones and is missing some. The data contain about 110,000 clones, about 89% of them singletons. Germline assignment: CDR1 LNHDA and CDR2 SQIVND (reference sequence). V gave up 6 bases and J gave up 7 bases, with 13 bases separating them. The CDR3 has 13 amino acids. This chain links TRBV19 with TRBJ1-5; tentative D call: TRBD1 (5 bases). The sample comprised blood. This TCR was sampled from a young woman in good health. The CDR3 protein is CASSLGVKQPQHF. The CDR3 DNA sequence: TGTGCCAGTAGCCTGGGGGTGAAGCAGCCCCAGCATTTT.